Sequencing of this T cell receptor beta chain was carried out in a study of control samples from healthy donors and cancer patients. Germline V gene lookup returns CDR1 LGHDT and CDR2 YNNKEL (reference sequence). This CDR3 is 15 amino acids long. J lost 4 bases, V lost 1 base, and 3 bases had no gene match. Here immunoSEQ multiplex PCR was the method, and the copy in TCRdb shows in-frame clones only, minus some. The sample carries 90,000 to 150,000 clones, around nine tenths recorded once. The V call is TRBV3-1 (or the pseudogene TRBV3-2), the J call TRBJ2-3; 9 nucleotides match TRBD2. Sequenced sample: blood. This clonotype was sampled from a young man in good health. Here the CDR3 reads CASSQVAGGSDTQYF. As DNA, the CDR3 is TGTGCCAGCAGCCAAGTGGCGGGGGGGTCAGATACGCAGTATTTT.